A selection of T cell receptor beta chains follows, all from one sample in a study of blood T cell repertoires in COVID-19. Clones were sequenced by immunoSEQ multiplex PCR, and TCRdb holds only the in-frame ones, with some missing. This table has 250,000 to 300,000 clones, over 75% appearing once. Sequenced sample: peripheral blood. These receptors were collected from a woman younger than 45 with acute or convalescent COVID-19. The CDR3 runs from the conserved cysteine through the conserved F or W. The order of the fields is V gene, clone size, D gene, CDR3 length, J gene, CDR3 DNA, CDR3 protein. D genes are given only for firm matches. A row's size may be missing; if present it is once, few, many or a size class.

v_gene: TRBV5-1
abundance: .
d_gene: .
len: 11
j_gene: TRBJ1-1
CDR3nt: TGCGCCAGCCAATCCATGGGGGGAGCTTTCTTT
CDR3aa: CASQSMGGAFF

v_gene: TRBV5-1
abundance: .
d_gene: .
len: 14
j_gene: TRBJ2-5
CDR3nt: TGCGCCAGCAGCACGACAGTACTCCAAGAGACCCAGTACTTC
CDR3aa: CASSTTVLQETQYF

v_gene: TRBV12-5
abundance: .
d_gene: .
len: 12
j_gene: TRBJ1-1
CDR3nt: TGTGCTAGTGGTTTGATGAGGTCTGAAGCTTTCTTT
CDR3aa: CASGLMRSEAFF

v_gene: TRBV7-8
abundance: .
d_gene: TRBD1
len: 14
j_gene: TRBJ1-2
CDR3nt: TGTGCCAGCAGCTTAGGGCAGGGGGCGCCCGGCTACACCTTC
CDR3aa: CASSLGQGAPGYTF

v_gene: TRBV12-5
abundance: .
d_gene: .
len: 15
j_gene: TRBJ1-5
CDR3nt: TGTGCTAGTGCCGCTCCGGGGGGTTTAAATCAGCCCCAGCATTTT
CDR3aa: CASAAPGGLNQPQHF

v_gene: TRBV28
abundance: .
d_gene: .
len: 14
j_gene: TRBJ2-1
CDR3nt: TGTGCCAGCAGTTTGGCGGGAAACTACAATGAGCAGTTCTTC
CDR3aa: CASSLAGNYNEQFF

v_gene: TRBV6-4
abundance: .
d_gene: TRBD2
len: 13
j_gene: TRBJ2-3
CDR3nt: TGTGCCAGCAGTGAGCGGGAGACAGATACGCAGTATTTT
CDR3aa: CASSERETDTQYF

v_gene: TRBV30
abundance: .
d_gene: TRBD2
len: 14
j_gene: TRBJ2-1
CDR3nt: TGTGCCTGGCTAGCGGGAGGCCCCTACAATGAGCAGTTCTTC
CDR3aa: CAWLAGGPYNEQFF

v_gene: TRBV7-2
abundance: .
d_gene: .
len: 14
j_gene: TRBJ1-2
CDR3nt: TGTGCCAGCAGCTTGGGTCAGGGTTGGGGTGGCTACACCTTC
CDR3aa: CASSLGQGWGGYTF

v_gene: TRBV5-1
abundance: .
d_gene: TRBD2
len: 20
j_gene: TRBJ2-1
CDR3nt: TGCGCCAGCAGCAGGAAAACCGGGACTAGCGGGAGTGCCGGCTACAATGAGCAGTTCTTC
CDR3aa: CASSRKTGTSGSAGYNEQFF

v_gene: TRBV5-1
abundance: .
d_gene: TRBD2
len: 15
j_gene: TRBJ2-3
CDR3nt: TGCGCCAGCAGCTCTCAAGCGGGAGGGCCAGATACGCAGTATTTT
CDR3aa: CASSSQAGGPDTQYF

v_gene: TRBV5-1
abundance: .
d_gene: TRBD2
len: 15
j_gene: TRBJ2-1
CDR3nt: TGCGCCAGCAGCTTGTTGTCTAGCGGGAGCAATGAGCAGTTCTTC
CDR3aa: CASSLLSSGSNEQFF

v_gene: TRBV6-6
abundance: .
d_gene: .
len: 16
j_gene: TRBJ2-1
CDR3nt: TGTGCCAGTTGGTCGGGAGACCAGAGCTCCTACAATGAGCAGTTCTTC
CDR3aa: CASWSGDQSSYNEQFF

v_gene: TRBV29-1
abundance: .
d_gene: .
len: 16
j_gene: TRBJ2-2
CDR3nt: TGCAGCGTAATGGAGGGTGTGCAGGGGGAGGCCGGGGAGCTGTTTTTT
CDR3aa: CSVMEGVQGEAGELFF

v_gene: TRBV18
abundance: .
d_gene: TRBD1
len: 15
j_gene: TRBJ1-2
CDR3nt: TGTGCCAGCTCACCAAGCGGGACAGGGGACTATGGCTACACCTTC
CDR3aa: CASSPSGTGDYGYTF

v_gene: TRBV7-2
abundance: .
d_gene: .
len: 13
j_gene: TRBJ1-5
CDR3nt: TGTGCCAGCAGTCCAGCAGGGTATCAGCCCCAGCATTTT
CDR3aa: CASSPAGYQPQHF

v_gene: TRBV19
abundance: once
d_gene: TRBD2
len: 18
j_gene: TRBJ2-2
CDR3nt: TGTGCCAGTAGTATCGACCCTACTAGCGGGAGAGGCACCGGGGAGCTGTTTTTT
CDR3aa: CASSIDPTSGRGTGELFF

v_gene: TRBV2
abundance: .
d_gene: TRBD1
len: 15
j_gene: TRBJ2-2
CDR3nt: TGTGCCAGCAAGGACAGGGGGCCCAGGACCGGGGAGCTGTTTTTT
CDR3aa: CASKDRGPRTGELFF

v_gene: TRBV7-9
abundance: .
d_gene: TRBD2
len: 21
j_gene: TRBJ2-1
CDR3nt: TGTGCCAGCAGCACCCGGGGTGCGTTCGGACTAGCGGGAGTGGTGGGCAATGAGCAGTTCTTC
CDR3aa: CASSTRGAFGLAGVVGNEQFF

v_gene: TRBV24-1
abundance: few
d_gene: .
len: 14
j_gene: TRBJ2-3
CDR3nt: TGTGCCACCAGTGAAGCAGGGGGCACAGATACGCAGTATTTT
CDR3aa: CATSEAGGTDTQYF

v_gene: TRBV18
abundance: .
d_gene: TRBD2
len: 16
j_gene: TRBJ2-7
CDR3nt: TGTGCCAGCTCACCAGATAGCGGGAGGGGAGGCTACGAGCAGTACTTC
CDR3aa: CASSPDSGRGGYEQYF

v_gene: TRBV9
abundance: .
d_gene: .
len: 16
j_gene: TRBJ2-7
CDR3nt: TGTGCCAGCAGCGTAGGGGGGGTAAAAGAAGCCTACGAGCAGTACTTC
CDR3aa: CASSVGGVKEAYEQYF

v_gene: TRBV11-3
abundance: .
d_gene: TRBD1
len: 15
j_gene: TRBJ1-3
CDR3nt: TGTGCCAGCAGCTGGGACAGAAACTCTGGAAACACCATATATTTT
CDR3aa: CASSWDRNSGNTIYF

v_gene: TRBV5-4
abundance: .
d_gene: TRBD1
len: 16
j_gene: TRBJ2-1
CDR3nt: TGTGCCAGCAGCTCAGTCGGGACAGGGGGCTGGAATGAGCAGTTCTTC
CDR3aa: CASSSVGTGGWNEQFF

v_gene: TRBV6-4
abundance: few
d_gene: TRBD2
len: 14
j_gene: TRBJ2-2
CDR3nt: TGTGCCAGCAGTAGCGGGAGTAACACCGGGGAGCTGTTTTTT
CDR3aa: CASSSGSNTGELFF

v_gene: TRBV6-2/TRBV6-3
abundance: .
d_gene: TRBD1
len: 19
j_gene: TRBJ2-7
CDR3nt: TGTGCCAGCAGCTCCCTAACCTGGACAGGCCCCTCCCCAACCTACGAGCAGTACTTC
CDR3aa: CASSSLTWTGPSPTYEQYF

v_gene: TRBV4-2
abundance: .
d_gene: .
len: 15
j_gene: TRBJ1-4
CDR3nt: TGTGCCAGCCGACGACAGTTTGCAACTAATGAAAAACTGTTTTTT
CDR3aa: CASRRQFATNEKLFF

v_gene: TRBV6-5
abundance: .
d_gene: .
len: 12
j_gene: TRBJ1-3
CDR3nt: TGTGCCAGCTCAGACTCTGGAAACACCATATATTTT
CDR3aa: CASSDSGNTIYF

v_gene: TRBV7-3
abundance: .
d_gene: TRBD2
len: 14
j_gene: TRBJ2-7
CDR3nt: TGTGCCAGCAGCTTAACTAGCGGGTCCTACGAGCAGTACTTC
CDR3aa: CASSLTSGSYEQYF

v_gene: TRBV7-2
abundance: .
d_gene: .
len: 14
j_gene: TRBJ1-2
CDR3nt: TGTGCCAGCAGAGAGGGCCGATCTAACTATGGCTACACCTTC
CDR3aa: CASREGRSNYGYTF

v_gene: TRBV6-5
abundance: .
d_gene: .
len: 14
j_gene: TRBJ2-2
CDR3nt: TGTGCCAGCAGTTATGAGGTTCGCACCGGGGAGCTGTTTTTT
CDR3aa: CASSYEVRTGELFF

v_gene: TRBV6-5
abundance: .
d_gene: .
len: 14
j_gene: TRBJ1-2
CDR3nt: TGTGCCAGCAGAATAACCGGGACTAACTATGGCTACACCTTC
CDR3aa: CASRITGTNYGYTF

v_gene: TRBV5-1
abundance: .
d_gene: TRBD1
len: 16
j_gene: TRBJ2-2
CDR3nt: TGCGCCAGCAGCTTGGGCGACAGGGCGAACACCGGGGAGCTGTTTTTT
CDR3aa: CASSLGDRANTGELFF

v_gene: TRBV5-1
abundance: .
d_gene: TRBD1
len: 15
j_gene: TRBJ2-1
CDR3nt: TGCGCCAGCAGCTTGGGAGGGGGCGGTTACAATGAGCAGTTCTTC
CDR3aa: CASSLGGGGYNEQFF

v_gene: TRBV6-5
abundance: .
d_gene: TRBD1
len: 15
j_gene: TRBJ1-3
CDR3nt: TGTGCCAGCAGACGGACAGGGGGCTCGGGAAACACCATATATTTT
CDR3aa: CASRRTGGSGNTIYF

v_gene: TRBV7-8
abundance: .
d_gene: TRBD2
len: 16
j_gene: TRBJ2-1
CDR3nt: TGTGCCAGCAGCCCGCGGACTAGCGGGAACCACAATGAGCAGTTCTTC
CDR3aa: CASSPRTSGNHNEQFF

v_gene: TRBV11-2
abundance: .
d_gene: .
len: 14
j_gene: TRBJ2-3
CDR3nt: TGTGCCAGCAGCTTAGAGAGTGCGGCAGATACGCAGTATTTT
CDR3aa: CASSLESAADTQYF

v_gene: TRBV29-1
abundance: .
d_gene: .
len: 14
j_gene: TRBJ2-3
CDR3nt: TGCAGCGGCGGCCGAGGTAGCGGCACAGATACGCAGTATTTT
CDR3aa: CSGGRGSGTDTQYF

v_gene: TRBV9
abundance: .
d_gene: TRBD2
len: 17
j_gene: TRBJ2-2
CDR3nt: TGTGCCAGCAGCGAGACTCTAGCGGGAGTGGGTACCGGGGAGCTGTTTTTT
CDR3aa: CASSETLAGVGTGELFF

v_gene: TRBV7-6
abundance: .
d_gene: TRBD1
len: 16
j_gene: TRBJ1-4
CDR3nt: TGTGCCAGCAGCCGTCGACAGGGGAATCTTGGTGAAAAACTGTTTTTT
CDR3aa: CASSRRQGNLGEKLFF

v_gene: TRBV21-1
abundance: .
d_gene: .
len: 14
j_gene: TRBJ2-3
CDR3nt: TGTGCCAGCAGCAAAGCCCGGCGGGCAGATACGCAGTATTTT
CDR3aa: CASSKARRADTQYF

v_gene: TRBV19
abundance: .
d_gene: .
len: 13
j_gene: TRBJ1-2
CDR3nt: TGTGCCAGTAGTATGCGGCAGAACTATGGCTACACCTTC
CDR3aa: CASSMRQNYGYTF

v_gene: TRBV7-2
abundance: .
d_gene: TRBD2
len: 17
j_gene: TRBJ2-7
CDR3nt: TGTGCCAGCAGACCCAACCTAGCGGGAGGGCTACCCTACGAGCAGTACTTC
CDR3aa: CASRPNLAGGLPYEQYF